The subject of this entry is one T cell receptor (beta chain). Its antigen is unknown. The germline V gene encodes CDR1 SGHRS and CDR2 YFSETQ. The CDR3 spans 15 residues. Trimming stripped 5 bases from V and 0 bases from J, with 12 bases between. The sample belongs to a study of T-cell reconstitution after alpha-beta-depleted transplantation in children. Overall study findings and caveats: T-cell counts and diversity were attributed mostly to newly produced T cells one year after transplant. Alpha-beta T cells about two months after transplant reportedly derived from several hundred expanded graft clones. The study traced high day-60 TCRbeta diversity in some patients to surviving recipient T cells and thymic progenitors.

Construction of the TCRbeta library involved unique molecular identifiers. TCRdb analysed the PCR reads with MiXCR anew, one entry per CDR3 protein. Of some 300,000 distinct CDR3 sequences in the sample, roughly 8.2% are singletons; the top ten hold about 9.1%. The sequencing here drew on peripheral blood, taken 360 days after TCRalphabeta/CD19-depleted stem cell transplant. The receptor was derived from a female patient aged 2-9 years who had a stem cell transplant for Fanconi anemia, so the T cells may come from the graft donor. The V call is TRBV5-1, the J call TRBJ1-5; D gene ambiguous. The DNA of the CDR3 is TGCGCCAGCAGGGCGGATGGGAATAGCAATCAGCCCCAGCATTTT. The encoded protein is CASRADGNSNQPQHF.